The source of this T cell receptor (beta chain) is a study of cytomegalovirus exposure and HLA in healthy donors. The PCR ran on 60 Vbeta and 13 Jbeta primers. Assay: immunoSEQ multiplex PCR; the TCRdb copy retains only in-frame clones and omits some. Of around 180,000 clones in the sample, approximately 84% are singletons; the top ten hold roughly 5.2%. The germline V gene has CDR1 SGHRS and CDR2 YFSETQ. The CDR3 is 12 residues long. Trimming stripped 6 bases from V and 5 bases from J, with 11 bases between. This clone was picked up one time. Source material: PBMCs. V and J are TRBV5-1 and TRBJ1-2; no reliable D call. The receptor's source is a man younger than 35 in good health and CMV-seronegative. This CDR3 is CASTEGGYGYTF. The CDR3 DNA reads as TGCGCCAGCACCGAGGGAGGGTATGGCTACACCTTC.